The entry that follows covers one T cell receptor beta chain sequence. As yet, its antigen is unknown. T cells were not sorted, and total RNA was isolated straight from whole blood. This entry belongs to a study of monozygotic twins with inflammatory bowel disease. Study-wide results and limits: The co-twins with IBD showed lower TCRbeta diversity (inverse Simpson) than their healthy siblings.

Germline assignment: CDR1 ENHRY and CDR2 SYGVKD. The CDR3 spans 15 residues. Each TCR library used 3500 ng of total RNA. With the 5' RACE reads reprocessed, TCRdb shows one record per CDR3 protein and no DNA. The specimen's table records 90,000 to 110,000 distinct CDR3 sequences. The chain employs TRBV10-3 and TRBJ2-3; TCRdb picks TRBD1, but there is no DNA to check that call. This TCR came from a human donor with ulcerative colitis or Crohn's disease, or a healthy co-twin of an affected twin (not recorded which). Sequenced material: blood. The CDR3 reads CAISEGQGEADTQYF.